The clone carrying this T cell receptor beta chain was recorded at least ten times. Antigen: not known. The TCR beta library used iRepertoire HTBI primers with Arm-PCR amplification of CDR3. TCRdb reprocessed the multiplex PCR reads via MiXCR and lists one record per CDR3 protein. Of over 400,000 distinct CDR3 sequences in the sample, approximately 15% were seen once. This entry is derived from a study of regulatory T cells in long-lasting Graves disease. Study information: Graves' patients, newly diagnosed, had taken antithyroid drugs under 3 months.

Germline V gene lookup returns CDR1 MDHEN and CDR2 SYDVKM. With 2 bases removed from V and 0 bases from J, the gap between germline ends came to 11 bases. CDR3 length: 16 residues. Whole-study findings and limits: TRBV28, TRBJ1-2 and TRBJ2-5 emerged as the favored segments in persistent disease. Persistent patients shared more public clonotypes (2,741) than new patients (roughly 1,000).

Documented time point: newly diagnosed GD, antithyroid drugs for less than 3 months. Researchers made the TCR library from RNA that was extracted from PBMCs. A further study also used this sample, focusing on T cells in Graves' hyperthyroidism and ophthalmopathy.

The sequences come from peripheral blood mononuclear cells (PBMCs), collected at new diagnosis, from a patient treated with antithyroid drugs. The genes are TRBV28 and TRBJ2-1; tentatively, D is TRBD2 (5 bases). The TCR comes from a woman aged 45-59 years with Graves disease. The CDR3: CASSLSVGSSYNEQFF. The CDR3 bases are TGTGCCAGCAGTTTAAGTGTAGGGAGCTCCTACAATGAGCAGTTCTTC.